This TCR beta chain was recovered during a study of PD-1 blockade in classical Hodgkin lymphoma (dated by TCRdb to 2018 to 2020). Looking at the study overall: Nivolumab dosing was 3 mg/kg intravenously every 2 weeks, continuing until either disease progression or unacceptable toxicity. The study used TCR beta sequencing and CyTOF to define a peripheral blood immune signature of response to PD-1 blockade in classical Hodgkin lymphoma. The study at large found these results: The study was limited to a single clinical trial cohort, and causes of repertoire differences, possibly disease activity or prior therapy, remained undefined. Baseline diversity similar to that of newly diagnosed patients was observed in trial patients achieving complete response, whereas significantly lower diversity was observed in partial responders and progressors. By C4D1, a significant rise was seen in CD4+ TCR diversity but not in CD8+ TCR diversity (p=0.0027 vs p=0.16), and the rise was most apparent among complete responders (p=0.02). Lower diversity was seen in patients whose nivolumab began less than 1 year after ASCT, and these patients were left out of later analyses so that immune reconstitution would not confound the results. Baseline TCR diversity was reported to be lower in newly diagnosed patients than in healthy donors and to be lower still in relapsed/refractory patients.

The Qiagen DNeasy kit was used to extract genomic DNA both from unsorted PBMCs and from the negatively selected CD4+ and CD8+ fractions. TCR beta CDR3 regions were subjected to amplification by immunoSEQ multiplex PCR with primers that anneal to V and J segments. Amplification bias was minimized using a synthetic immune receptor repertoire, and residual bias was removed computationally after sequencing. The original pipeline was this. Repertoire diversity was quantified as the Shannon entropy index using custom Python scripts. The unsorted, CD4+ and CD8+ repertoires were each analyzed separately, with the exception of combined analyses, where CD4+ and CD8+ sequences were merged in silico. A clone counted as expanded when the clone's frequency after treatment rose at least 2-fold relative to C1D1, and clones undetected at baseline were given a pseudocount of 0.5. Singleton clones were defined as clones with 0 or 1 copy at C1D1, and non-singleton clones were defined as clones with 2 or more copies. Clones expanded in unsorted samples were annotated as CD4+, CD8+ or unknown by matching protein sequences in sorted samples from the same patient. Wilcoxon tests on paired samples were used to test changes in diversity from C1D1 to C4D1. Sourced from immuneACCESS, this table was stored by TCRdb with only in-frame sequences that have V and J called. A share of the clones is absent; for the studies checked, an unresolved V gene accounts for under half, and the remainder has no known explanation. The V and J calls and clone size were taken over from that table, and D and trimming were inferred from the DNA. The sample table shows about 23,000 clones, and about 65% are seen once. Of the sample, 15% to 20% is held by the ten largest clones.

Details on this clone: Its antigen remains unidentified. No clone much larger than this one lies a single base away; base qualities are absent.

The time point label for this specimen denotes: cycle 1 day 1 (C1D1), immediately before nivolumab initiation. All trial patients had relapsed after autologous stem cell transplantation, with cohorts A, B and C differing in prior brentuximab vedotin exposure. A total of around 60 patients with relapsed/refractory classical Hodgkin lymphoma made up the trial cohort, and each patient's best overall response was complete response, partial response or progressive disease. Single-agent nivolumab was administered to trial patients in the multi-cohort phase II CheckMate 205 trial. An independent review committee assessed best overall response by applying the 2007 International Working Group response criteria. Trial PBMCs were collected just before the start of nivolumab (C1D1) and during therapy at cycle 2 day 1 and cycle 4 day 1. Peripheral blood was collected in 8 mL Vacutainer Cell Preparation Tubes, from which PBMCs were isolated by centrifugation and then cryopreserved.

Including cysteine and phenylalanine, the CDR3 has 16 amino acids. The sequence is cut down to CDR3 DNA, 48 bases in frame from base 1. The germline V gene (reference sequence) provides CDR1 LNHDA and CDR2 SQIVND. The germline V and J ends show losses of 7 bases and 5 bases respectively, and no gene match explains 13 bases of the junction. The rearranged chain carries TRBV19 and TRBJ1-1, and TRBD1 matches 10 of the central bases. This material consisted of peripheral blood mononuclear cells (PBMCs), taken at baseline. This receptor was taken from a human donor with classical Hodgkin lymphoma. The nucleotide sequence is given as TGTGCCAGTAAAGGTTATGGGACAGGGGAGAGGACTGAAGCTTTCTTT. Its translation is CASKGYGTGERTEAFF.